One sample yielded the 22 T cell receptor beta chains listed below, sequenced in a study of T cells in Graves' hyperthyroidism and ophthalmopathy. The source material, RNA transcripts, was used to amplify TCR beta CDR3 regions. Primed by the HTBI set, a first-round RT-PCR was run on the TCR CDR3. In TCRdb, the multiplex PCR reads were re-called with MiXCR into one record per CDR3 protein. The sample carries 300,000 to 500,000 distinct CDR3 sequences, 11% to 15% recorded once. Material for sequencing was blood. Receptor source: a man in his fifties with Graves' ophthalmopathy.

In its sample, this clonotype was seen a few times. V is TRBV20-1 and J is TRBJ2-7; 9 bases align to TRBD2. V was pared by 6 bases and J by 2 bases, with 8 bases of the junction left unmatched. This CDR3 has 14 amino acids. Germline V gene sequence: CDR1 DFQATT, CDR2 SNEGSKA (reference sequence). The CDR3 region is CSAKTSGGPYEQYF. CDR3 bases: TGCAGTGCCAAGACTAGCGGAGGACCCTACGAGCAGTACTTC.

This chain joins TRBV20-1 and TRBJ2-7; 16 bases align to TRBD2. The V and J ends lost 5 bases and 5 bases, in that order; junction bases with no gene match: 6. Per germline, CDR1 DFQATT and CDR2 SNEGSKA (reference sequence). CDR3 length: 15 amino acids. The CDR3 DNA is TGCAGTGCTGGGGGACTAGCGGGAGGGTCTCACGAGCAGTACTTC. Residues: CSAGGLAGGSHEQYF.

CDR3 sequence: CASSLKGGNTEAFF. CDR3 coding DNA: TGTGCCAGCAGCTTAAAGGGTGGGAACACTGAAGCTTTCTTT. The chain couples TRBV7-6 to TRBJ1-1; D is unclear. The V gene's germline CDR1 is SGHVS and CDR2 FNYEAQ. This CDR3 has 14 residues. Between the trimmed V and J ends, which lost 2 bases and 1 base, there was a span of 8 bases.

This clonotype came up many times. The chain has TRBV7-8 and TRBJ1-5; D is unclear. The length of the CDR3 is 17 residues. With 0 bases removed from V and 5 bases from J, the gap between germline ends came to 17 bases. CDR1 SGHVS and CDR2 FQNEAQ come from the germline V gene. CDR3 protein: CASSLAFRQAHHQPQHF. The DNA for the CDR3 is TGTGCCAGCAGCTTAGCATTTCGGCAGGCCCACCATCAGCCCCAGCATTTT.

The rearrangement links TRBV6-5 to TRBJ2-1; 7 nucleotides line up with TRBD2. V was pared by 0 bases and J by 8 bases, with 13 bases of the junction left unmatched. Germline CDR1 is MNHEY and CDR2 is SVGAGI. The CDR3 extends over 17 amino acids. CDR3 nucleotides: TGTGCCAGCAGTTACTCTTATGGGAGGGCCCACTGGGATGAGCAGTTCTTC. Amino acids: CASSYSYGRAHWDEQFF.

This clonotype was recorded many times. The V gene is TRBV5-1, the J gene TRBJ2-1; weak D call: TRBD1 (5 bases). The germline V and J ends were trimmed by 0 bases and 1 base, with 8 bases remaining between them. CDR1 is SGHRS, CDR2 YFSETQ, per germline. The CDR3 spans 15 residues. In nucleotides, the CDR3 is TGCGCCAGCAGCTTGGACCAGGGATCCTACAATGAGCAGTTCTTC. Encoded protein: CASSLDQGSYNEQFF.

This clonotype was seen at least ten times. This rearrangement joins TRBV3-1 to TRBJ2-1; the D gene is possibly TRBD1 (6 bases). Germline values: CDR1 LGHDT, CDR2 YNNKEL (reference sequence). V was pared by 2 bases and J by 10 bases, with 12 bases between. This CDR3 region has 13 residues. This CDR3 is CASSQTGQGEQFF. CDR3 bases: TGTGCCAGCAGCCAAACAGGGCAGGGGGAGCAGTTCTTC.

This clonotype has a count of ten or more. The chain joins TRBV28 to TRBJ2-7; 8 bases are shared with TRBD1. Germline V gene lookup returns CDR1 MDHEN and CDR2 SYDVKM. The trim removed 6 bases at V and 0 bases at J, leaving 4 bases unmatched. This CDR3 is built from 14 residues. In nucleotides, the CDR3 is TGTGCCAGCAGATCGACAGGGGACTCCTACGAGCAGTACTTC. Translation gives CASRSTGDSYEQYF.

This clonotype was counted at least ten times. CDR3 bases: TGTGCCAGCAGCTTAGTTTTTGGGCAAGAGACCCAGTACTTC. Its translation is CASSLVFGQETQYF. This sequence joins TRBV7-2 and TRBJ2-5; D call uncertain. The V end was cut by 1 base, the J end by 2 bases, with 8 bases between. The V gene's germline CDR1 is SGHTA and CDR2 FQGNSA. This CDR3 contains 14 residues.

This clonotype was detected once. The chain is built from TRBV7-8 and TRBJ2-7; D not certain. The CDR3 is 14 amino acids. Germline V gene lookup returns CDR1 SGHVS and CDR2 FQNEAQ. Trimming removed 6 bases at V and 4 bases at J, with 16 bases between. CDR3 amino acids: CASSQRQANYEQYF. In nucleotides, the CDR3 is TGTGCCAGCAGTCAAAGGCAGGCGAATTACGAGCAGTACTTC.

This chain joins TRBV29-1 and TRBJ1-5, with D perhaps matching TRBD1 (5 bases). CDR1 and CDR2 from the germline V gene are SQVTM and ANQGSEA. This CDR3 is built from 13 residues. V was cut by 6 bases and J by 5 bases, with 14 bases left in between. The DNA for the CDR3 is TGCAGCGTAGGGACCACTAGGGATCAGCCCCAGCATTTT. The encoded protein is CSVGTTRDQPQHF. Drawing the rest from reference TRBV29-1 and TRBJ1-5, the complete variable domain is SAVISQKPSRDICQRGTSLTIQCQVDSQVTMMFWYRQQPGQSLTLIATANQGSEATYESGFVIDKFPISRPNLTFSTLTVSNMSPEDSSIYLCSVGTTRDQPQHFGDGTRLSIL.

This clonotype was recorded many times. The CDR3, as DNA: TGTGCCAGCAGTTATGATTCCGTGATCATAGGATATGGCTACACCTTC. Translated, it gives CASSYDSVIIGYGYTF. This sequence joins TRBV6-6 and TRBJ1-2; no firm D call. CDR3 length equals 16 residues. V was cut by 3 bases and J by 5 bases, with 19 bases left in between. Per the germline V gene, CDR1 is MNHNY and CDR2 is SVGAGI (reference sequence).

This clonotype was counted at least ten times. V usage is TRBV24-1 and J usage is TRBJ2-5; the D gene could be TRBD1 or TRBD2 (6 bases each). Trimming left V 5 bases short and J 2 bases short, with 11 bases between. The CDR3 has 14 amino acids. Germline CDR1 KGHDR, CDR2 SFDVKD. The CDR3 DNA reads as TGTGCCACCAGTGTATCGGGGGCACAAGAGACCCAGTACTTC. Its translation is CATSVSGAQETQYF.

This clonotype was detected many times. The chain couples TRBV6-1 to TRBJ2-4; D remains ambiguous. The CDR3 consists of 15 residues. Trimming took 5 bases from V and 2 from J, leaving 13 bases between them. Germline CDR1 is MNHNS and CDR2 is SASEGT. The CDR3 loop is CASSPGEGPKNIQYF. The CDR3 DNA sequence: TGTGCCAGCAGTCCCGGTGAAGGACCCAAAAACATTCAGTACTTC.

This clonotype was recorded at least ten times. CDR3 DNA: TGTGCCAGCAGCTTGACCCGACAGCAAGAGACCCAGTACTTC. Translation: CASSLTRQQETQYF. The rearrangement links TRBV5-6 to TRBJ2-5, with D perhaps TRBD1 (5 bases). The CDR3 is made up of 14 amino acids. Trimming left V 1 base short and J 2 bases short, with 9 bases between. Germline CDR1 and CDR2: SGHDT and YYEEEE.

The chain uses TRBV25-1 and TRBJ2-6, with D possibly being TRBD2 (5 bases). The V end lost 3 bases, the J end lost 2 bases, and 11 bases lay between the germline ends. The V gene's germline CDR1 is MGHDK and CDR2 SYGVNS. The CDR3 extends over 16 amino acids. CDR3 nucleotides: TGTGCCAGCAGTGATCCGGTCGGGGCTGGGGCCAACGTCCTGACTTTC. Its translation is CASSDPVGAGANVLTF. The full variable domain, rest sourced from reference TRBV25-1 and TRBJ2-6, is EADIYQTPRYLVIGTGKKITLECSQTMGHDKMYWYQQDPGMELHLIHYSYGVNSTEKGDLSSESTVSRIRTEHFPLTLESARPSHTSQYLCASSDPVGAGANVLTFGAGSRLTVL.

Details on this clonotype: A junction end diverges from the germline sequence, so it may reflect a read error. The rearrangement joins TRBV5-6 to TRBJ1-1; tentative D call: TRBD1 (5 bases). The CDR3 runs to 15 residues. In germline, CDR1 is SGHDT, CDR2 YYEEEE. The CDR3 bases are TGTGCCAGCAGCTTGGAGTGGAGGGGCGGCACTGACGCTTTCTTT. Amino acids: CASSLEWRGGTDAFF.

J is TRBJ2-4 and V is TRBV20-1, with D tentatively TRBD1 (8 bases). Trimming pared 4 bases from V and 8 bases from J, leaving 15 bases between. The CDR3 loop spans 13 amino acids. Germline V gene data show CDR1 as DFQATT and CDR2 as SNEGSKA (reference sequence). CDR3 sequence (DNA): TGCAGTGCTAAACAGGGGGGGGGTGACATTCAGTACTTC. Translating it yields CSAKQGGGDIQYF.

This clonotype was recorded many times. The chain links TRBV3-1 to TRBJ1-1, with no clear D. This CDR3 contains 15 residues. Deletions cut 2 bases from V and 6 bases from J, with 16 bases between. The germline V gene has CDR1 LGHDT and CDR2 YNNKEL (reference sequence). CDR3 region: CASSQLATAAAEAFF. In nucleotides, the CDR3 is TGTGCCAGCAGCCAACTCGCTACAGCGGCTGCTGAAGCTTTCTTT. Combining the CDR3 with reference TRBV3-1 and TRBJ1-1 gives the whole variable domain DTAVSQTPKYLVTQMGNDKSIKCEQNLGHDTMYWYKQDSKKFLKIMFSYNNKELIINETVPNRFSPKSPDKAHLNLHINSLELGDSAVYFCASSQLATAAAEAFFGQGTRLTVV.

This clonotype showed up just a few times. The rearrangement uses TRBV12-3 or TRBV12-4 and TRBJ1-5, with 7 bases fitting TRBD1. The CDR3 spans 15 residues. Germline trimming cut 4 bases from V and 6 bases from J; bases unmatched to any gene: 9. CDR3 amino acids: CASSSDREVSQPQHF. The CDR3 region has the DNA TGTGCCAGCAGTTCCGACAGGGAGGTTAGTCAGCCCCAGCATTTT.

Many counts were recorded for this clonotype. The CDR3 DNA sequence: TGTGCCAGCAGCCGGGGCACGGCATCATACAATGAGCAGTTCTTC. It codes for CASSRGTASYNEQFF. The V gene is TRBV7-3, the J gene TRBJ2-1, with D perhaps given as TRBD1 or TRBD2 (5 bases each). Germline CDR1 SGHTA, CDR2 FQGTGA. This CDR3 has 15 residues. With 5 bases removed from V and 4 bases from J, the gap between germline ends came to 15 bases.

This clonotype was seen at least ten times. The chain has TRBV20-1 and TRBJ2-5; 13 nucleotides agree with TRBD2. This CDR3 is built from 13 residues. Germline CDR1 DFQATT, CDR2 SNEGSKA (reference sequence). The CDR3 loop is CSVTSGGQETQYF. In DNA form, the CDR3 reads TGCAGCGTGACTAGCGGGGGGCAAGAGACCCAGTACTTC.